These 24 T cell receptor beta chains came from one sample sequenced in a study of blood T cell repertoires in COVID-19. Sequenced by immunoSEQ multiplex PCR; TCRdb stores in-frame clones only, minus some. This table holds about 370,000 clones, over 75% found once. Sequences were obtained from PBMCs or T cells enriched from blood (not recorded which). The receptors were gathered from a man aged 18 to 35 who had recovered from COVID-19.

This clone has only one observation. The J gene is TRBJ1-2, the V gene TRBV7-2, with a tentative D call TRBD1 (5 bases). Germline values: CDR1 SGHTA, CDR2 FQGNSA. V was trimmed by 5 bases and J by 7 bases, leaving 11 bases between them. CDR3 length equals 12 residues. The CDR3 nucleotides read TGTGCCAGCAGCACGCCCGGGGGTGGCTACACCTTC. Amino acid sequence: CASSTPGGGYTF. The full variable domain, its missing parts supplied by reference TRBV7-2 and TRBJ1-2, is GAGVSQSPSNKVTEKGKDVELRCDPISGHTALYWYRQSLGQGLEFLIYFQGNSAPDKSGLPSDRFSAERTGGSVSTLTIQRTQQEDSAVYLCASSTPGGGYTFGSGTRLTVV.

The rearrangement links TRBV5-1 to TRBJ1-1; D remains ambiguous. The CDR3 consists of 14 residues. V was cut by 2 bases and J by 1 base, with 9 bases left in between. Germline CDR1 is SGHRS and CDR2 is YFSETQ. For the CDR3, the DNA is TGCGCCAGCAGCTTCGGTCACGCGAACACTGAAGCTTTCTTT. Its protein product is CASSFGHANTEAFF.

V usage is TRBV4-1 and J usage is TRBJ2-1; D remains unclear. Trimming took off 1 base at V and 4 bases at J, with 11 bases between the two ends. The germline V gene encodes CDR1 MGHRA and CDR2 YSYEKL. CDR3 length: 15 amino acids. The CDR3 loop reads CASSQVLEPYNEQFF. As DNA, the CDR3 is TGCGCCAGCAGCCAAGTGCTAGAACCTTACAATGAGCAGTTCTTC.

The chain carries TRBV25-1 and TRBJ1-3; D is possibly TRBD1 (6 bases). This CDR3 is built from 15 residues. V gave up 5 bases and J gave up 0 bases, with 11 bases separating them. In germline, CDR1 is MGHDK, CDR2 SYGVNS. CDR3 region: CASSYNRDSGNTIYF. The CDR3, as DNA: TGTGCCAGCAGTTACAACAGGGACTCTGGAAACACCATATATTTT.

This rearrangement joins TRBV3-1 (or the pseudogene TRBV3-2) to TRBJ1-2; D uncertain. Deletions cut 1 base from V and 8 bases from J, with 8 bases between. The CDR3 sequence is 12 residues long. Germline V gene lookup returns CDR1 LGHDT and CDR2 YNNKEL (reference sequence). CDR3 in DNA: TGTGCCAGCAGCCAAGCCACAGTCGGCTACACCTTC. This sequence encodes CASSQATVGYTF.

The rearrangement links TRBV7-9 to TRBJ2-1; 7 bases align to TRBD2. The V segment lost 1 base and the J segment 16 bases; nucleotides outside the gene matches: 7. CDR1 SEHNR and CDR2 FQNEAQ come from the germline V gene (reference sequence). The CDR3 spans 12 residues. The CDR3 bases are TGTGCCAGCAGCTTAGGAGGGAGGGTTGGCTTCTTC. This translates into CASSLGGRVGFF.

The V gene is TRBV7-2, the J gene TRBJ2-2; TRBD1 might be the D (7 bases). Germline V gene sequence: CDR1 SGHTA, CDR2 FQGNSA. CDR3 size: 16 residues. The germline V and J ends were trimmed by 5 bases and 6 bases, with 19 bases remaining between them. The CDR3 protein is CASSTRGTDWSGELFF. The DNA for the CDR3 is TGTGCCAGCAGCACCCGCGGGACAGACTGGTCCGGGGAGCTGTTTTTT. Full variable domain (outside the CDR3, taken from reference TRBV7-2 and TRBJ2-2): GAGVSQSPSNKVTEKGKDVELRCDPISGHTALYWYRQSLGQGLEFLIYFQGNSAPDKSGLPSDRFSAERTGGSVSTLTIQRTQQEDSAVYLCASSTRGTDWSGELFFGEGSRLTVL.

This clone was seen only once. This CDR3 is CASSLTDEAFF. The CDR3 DNA follows: TGTGCCAGCTCCCTGACAGATGAAGCTTTCTTT. The gene calls are TRBV18 and TRBJ1-1, with a tentative D call TRBD1 (5 bases). The CDR3 loop spans 11 amino acids. V was shortened by 6 bases and J by 7 bases, with 9 bases between the two germline ends. Germline V CDR1 and CDR2: KGHSH, LQKENI. The full variable domain, with the rest looked up from reference TRBV18 and TRBJ1-1, is NAGVMQNPRHLVRRRGQEARLRCSPMKGHSHVYWYRQLPEEGLKFMVYLQKENIIDESGMPKERFSAEFPKEGPSILRIQQVVRGDSAAYFCASSLTDEAFFGQGTRLTVV.

This rearrangement joins TRBV7-9 to TRBJ1-2, with 8 bases identical to TRBD1. The CDR3 spans 14 residues. V shed 5 bases and J 9 bases; nucleotides not matched to a gene: 11. The germline V gene has CDR1 SEHNR and CDR2 FQNEAQ (reference sequence). The CDR3 nucleotides are TGTGCCAGCAGCAACAGGGGGGATCCGAGAAGCTACACCTTC. Its translation: CASSNRGDPRSYTF.

This clone was observed once. The J gene is TRBJ1-6, the V gene TRBV28, with 7 bases fitting TRBD1. The CDR3 contains 14 residues. CDR1 and CDR2 (germline): MDHEN, SYDVKM. The V segment lost 6 bases and the J segment 7 bases; nucleotides outside the gene matches: 6. The CDR3 region is CASRRVGQNSPLHF. The CDR3, as DNA: TGTGCCAGCAGAAGGGTGGGACAGAATTCACCCCTCCACTTT.

The chain links TRBV6-5 to TRBJ2-7; D may be TRBD2 (6 bases). V shed 5 bases and J shed 0 bases, with 14 bases lying between them. This CDR3 comprises 15 residues. From germline, CDR1 is MNHEY and CDR2 SVGAGI. The CDR3 spells CASSPWGDSSYEQYF. CDR3 nucleotides: TGTGCCAGCAGTCCCTGGGGGGATAGCTCCTACGAGCAGTACTTC.

This chain connects TRBV5-1 to TRBJ2-3, with 9 bases identical to TRBD2. The CDR3 has 17 amino acids. CDR1 SGHRS and CDR2 YFSETQ come from the germline V gene. The junction had 7 bases not matched to a gene; V was cut back by 2 bases and J by 0 bases. The CDR3 here is CASSFLAGYSSTDTQYF. The DNA for the CDR3 is TGCGCCAGCAGCTTCCTAGCGGGGTACTCTAGCACAGATACGCAGTATTTT.

This sequence joins TRBV9 and TRBJ1-6, with D tentatively TRBD1 (5 bases). CDR3 length equals 15 residues. CDR1 and CDR2 (germline): SGDLS, YYNGEE. V was clipped by 4 bases and J by 6 bases, with 14 bases between them. DNA for the CDR3: TGTGCCAGCAGCCCACCGGGCGGGGGTAATTCACCCCTCCACTTT. Its translation is CASSPPGGGNSPLHF.

The J gene is TRBJ2-7, the V gene TRBV30; D may be TRBD1 (5 bases). The CDR3 sequence is 11 residues long. Germline CDR1 GTSNPN, CDR2 SVGIG (reference sequence). V dropped 3 bases and J dropped 3 bases, with 6 bases sitting between them. This CDR3 reads CAWSQGYEQYF. The CDR3 bases are TGTGCCTGGAGCCAGGGCTACGAGCAGTACTTC.

The chain joins TRBV5-4 to TRBJ2-1, with a weak D call TRBD1 (6 bases). The length of the CDR3 is 12 residues. The germline V gene has CDR1 SGHNT and CDR2 YYREEE (reference sequence). V shed 1 base and J shed 9 bases, with 8 bases lying between them. CDR3 protein: CASSLTGTEQFF. The DNA of the CDR3 is TGTGCCAGCAGCTTGACAGGGACTGAGCAGTTCTTC.

The rearrangement joins TRBV5-1 to TRBJ1-2; D not certain. CDR3 length: 13 amino acids. Germline V gene sequence: CDR1 SGHRS, CDR2 YFSETQ. V lost 4 bases, J lost 3 bases, and 10 bases lay in between. CDR3 protein: CASSPRGDYGYTF. The CDR3 nucleotides are TGCGCCAGCAGCCCACGTGGAGACTATGGCTACACCTTC.

On this clone itself: This same CDR3 is encoded by further DNA sequences in the sample. V usage is TRBV7-3 and J usage is TRBJ1-1; the D is unclear. The germline V gene has CDR1 SGHTA and CDR2 FQGTGA. Trimming shortened V by 5 bases and J by 0 bases, and 7 bases separated the two germline ends. CDR3 length: 13 amino acids. CDR3 amino acids: CASSSGMNTEAFF. CDR3 nucleotide sequence: TGTGCCAGCAGCAGCGGGATGAACACTGAAGCTTTCTTT.

The V gene is TRBV18, the J gene TRBJ2-2; a weak D match, TRBD2 (6 bases). The germline V gene encodes CDR1 KGHSH and CDR2 LQKENI. The CDR3 runs 19 residues. The ends were cut back, 5 bases at V and 1 base at J, with 23 bases in the middle. The CDR3, as DNA: TGTGCCAGCTCAAGGGGTGGTGTCCCGGCGGGAAAGAACACCGGGGAGCTGTTTTTT. This codes for CASSRGGVPAGKNTGELFF.

The CDR3 loop reads CASSTGTSGGLEQFF. The DNA of the CDR3 is TGTGCCAGCAGCACAGGGACTAGCGGGGGGCTTGAGCAGTTCTTC. The rearrangement uses TRBV7-8 and TRBJ2-1; 15 nucleotides agree with TRBD2. The CDR3 covers 15 residues. V was pared by 5 bases and J by 9 bases, with 5 bases of the junction left unmatched. Germline V gene data show CDR1 as SGHVS and CDR2 as FQNEAQ.

The rearrangement joins TRBV7-2 to TRBJ2-2; D perhaps matches TRBD2 (6 bases). CDR3 length equals 13 residues. V lost 6 bases and J 3 bases, leaving 8 bases between the germline ends. Germline CDR1 is SGHTA and CDR2 is FQGNSA. CDR3: CASSRDYTGELFF. The CDR3 region has the DNA TGTGCCAGCAGTCGGGACTACACCGGGGAGCTGTTTTTT.

This clone was seen a few times. This chain joins TRBV6-5 and TRBJ2-2, with D possibly being TRBD1 (7 bases). The CDR3 contains 15 residues. The V gene lost 6 bases and the J gene lost 1 base, with 12 bases spanning the gap. Per germline, CDR1 MNHEY and CDR2 SVGAGI. The CDR3 here is CASRGGQENTGELFF. The DNA for the CDR3 is TGTGCCAGCAGGGGAGGACAGGAGAACACCGGGGAGCTGTTTTTT.

The chain carries TRBV5-4 and TRBJ2-7; D might be TRBD1 (6 bases). V lost 4 bases, J lost 2 bases, and 10 bases lay in between. The CDR3 totals 13 residues. Germline CDR1 reads SGHNT; CDR2 reads YYREEE (reference sequence). CDR3 DNA sequence: TGTGCCAGCAGCGTGACAGGAGCCTACGAGCAGTACTTC. Protein: CASSVTGAYEQYF.

The chain combines TRBV7-7 with TRBJ2-2; a weak D match, TRBD2 (5 bases). CDR1 is SSHAT and CDR2 is FNYEAQ in the germline V gene (reference sequence). This CDR3 has 17 residues. V lost 2 bases and J 4 bases, leaving 17 bases between the germline ends. The CDR3 here is CASSLNFGGRPTGELFF. CDR3 in DNA: TGTGCCAGCAGCTTAAATTTCGGCGGGCGTCCCACCGGGGAGCTGTTTTTT.

This clone was observed a few times. J is TRBJ1-2 and V is TRBV2; no definite D call. Germline lookup yields CDR1 SNHLY and CDR2 FYNNEI. Trimming took off 6 bases at V and 5 bases at J, with 22 bases between the two ends. The CDR3 consists of 16 residues. The CDR3 reads CASRAYSSGSGYGYTF. The DNA for the CDR3 is TGTGCCAGCAGAGCGTATTCATCGGGGTCTGGGTATGGCTACACCTTC. Variable domain in full (rest from reference TRBV2 and TRBJ1-2): EPEVTQTPSHQVTQMGQEVILRCVPISNHLYFYWYRQILGQKVEFLVSFYNNEISEKSEIFDDQFSVERPDGSNFTLKIRSTKLEDSAMYFCASRAYSSGSGYGYTFGSGTRLTVV.